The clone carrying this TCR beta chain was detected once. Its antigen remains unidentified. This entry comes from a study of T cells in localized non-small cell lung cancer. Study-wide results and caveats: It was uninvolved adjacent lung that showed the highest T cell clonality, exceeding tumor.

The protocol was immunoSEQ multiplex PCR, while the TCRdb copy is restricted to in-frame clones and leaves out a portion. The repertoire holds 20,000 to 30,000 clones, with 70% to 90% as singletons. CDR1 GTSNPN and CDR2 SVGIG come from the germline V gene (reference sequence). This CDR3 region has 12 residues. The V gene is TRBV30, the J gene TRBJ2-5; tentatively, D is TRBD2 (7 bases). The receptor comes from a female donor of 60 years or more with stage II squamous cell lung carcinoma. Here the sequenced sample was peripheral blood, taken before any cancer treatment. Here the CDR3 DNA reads TGTGCAACCGGGGGGCGCGGAGAGACCCAGTACTTC. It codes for CATGGRGETQYF.